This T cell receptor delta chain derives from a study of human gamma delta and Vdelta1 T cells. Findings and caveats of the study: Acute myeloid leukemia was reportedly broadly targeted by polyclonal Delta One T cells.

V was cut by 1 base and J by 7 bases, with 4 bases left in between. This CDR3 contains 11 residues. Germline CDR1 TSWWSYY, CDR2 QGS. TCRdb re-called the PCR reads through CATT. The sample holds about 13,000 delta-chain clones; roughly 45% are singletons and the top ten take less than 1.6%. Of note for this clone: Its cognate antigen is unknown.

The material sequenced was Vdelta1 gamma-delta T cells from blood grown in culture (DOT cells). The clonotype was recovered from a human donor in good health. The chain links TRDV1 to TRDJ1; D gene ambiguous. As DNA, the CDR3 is TGTGCTCTTGGGGAACGAGGTAAACTCATCTTT. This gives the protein CALGERGKLIF.